The rows below give T cell receptor beta chains drawn from one sample of a study of T cells in tumors after PD-1 blockade. Only in-frame clones appear in the TCRdb table, and some are missing; sequencing was by immunoSEQ multiplex PCR. Of 40,000 to 55,000 clones listed, more than 70% are singletons. Material: PBMCs, obtained before anti-PD-1 treatment. These TCRs come from a human donor with basal cell carcinoma. CDR3s include the opening cysteine and the closing phenylalanine or tryptophan. D genes are given only for firm matches. The size of a clone is reported for some rows only, either as once, few or many, or as a class for expanded clones.

>TRBJ1-3|14|-|-|TRBV2
CASSLRSTGNTIYF
TGTGCCAGCAGCCTAAGGAGTACTGGAAACACCATATATTTT
>TRBJ2-3|15|-|-|TRBV10-3
CAISDGGFGGGTQYF
TGTGCCATCAGTGATGGGGGTTTCGGGGGAGGTACGCAGTATTTT
>TRBJ2-7|17|TRBD2|-|TRBV5-4
CASSFGTGGGASYEQYF
TGTGCCAGCAGCTTTGGGACGGGCGGGGGGGCCTCCTACGAGCAGTACTTC
>TRBJ1-2|16|TRBD1|-|TRBV9
CASSAAPGQGSYGYTF
TGTGCCAGCAGCGCGGCTCCGGGACAGGGGTCCTATGGCTACACCTTC
>TRBJ2-1|13|-|-|TRBV14
CASSPNKGNEQFF
TGTGCCAGCAGCCCCAATAAAGGGAATGAGCAGTTCTTC
>TRBJ1-2|15|-|-|TRBV2
CASSEVLGFDYGYTF
TGTGCCAGCAGTGAAGTACTGGGGTTCGACTATGGCTACACCTTC
>TRBJ1-6|15|TRBD1|once|TRBV2
CASGVERTGNSPLHF
TGTGCCAGCGGAGTGGAGCGGACAGGGAATTCACCCCTCCACTTT
>TRBJ2-1|15|-|-|TRBV18
CASSPRLLQSSEQFF
TGTGCCAGCTCACCAAGACTCCTCCAATCCTCTGAGCAGTTCTTC
>TRBJ2-5|19|TRBD1|-|TRBV3-1/TRBV3-2
CASSQEKGAGGAFQETQYF
TGTGCCAGCAGCCAAGAAAAGGGGGCAGGGGGCGCTTTTCAAGAGACCCAGTACTTC
>TRBJ2-2|15|TRBD2|once|TRBV4-1
CASSPPGLAAGELFF
TGCGCCAGCAGCCCCCCGGGACTAGCGGCCGGGGAGCTGTTTTTT
>TRBJ2-5|14|TRBD1|once|TRBV11-3
CASSLAGTGGTQYF
TGTGCCAGCAGCTTAGCCGGGACAGGGGGGACCCAGTACTTC
>TRBJ2-2|14|-|-|TRBV19
CASKLSGSTGELFF
TGTGCCAGCAAGCTATCCGGGAGCACCGGGGAGCTGTTTTTT
>TRBJ1-2|14|TRBD1|-|TRBV9
CASSVTRDRHGYTF
TGTGCCAGCAGCGTAACGCGGGACAGACACGGCTACACCTTC
>TRBJ2-1|18|TRBD2|-|TRBV9
CARSVAMAGGRVGNEQFF
TGTGCCCGCAGCGTAGCTATGGCGGGGGGGCGGGTCGGAAATGAGCAGTTCTTC
>TRBJ2-7|12|-|-|TRBV29-1
CSVGSVSYEQYF
TGCAGCGTTGGGTCAGTCTCCTACGAGCAGTACTTC
>TRBJ1-3|16|-|few|TRBV7-9
CASSLGTEITGNTIYF
TGTGCCAGCAGCTTAGGGACAGAGATTACTGGAAACACCATATATTTT
>TRBJ2-7|15|TRBD1|-|TRBV9
CASSVEAGGSYEQYF
TGTGCCAGCAGCGTAGAAGCAGGGGGATCCTACGAGCAGTACTTC
>TRBJ2-3|13|TRBD2|-|TRBV5-1
CASSSGGTDTQYF
TGCGCCAGCAGCTCGGGGGGGACAGATACGCAGTATTTT
>TRBJ1-4|15|-|-|TRBV7-2
CASSLALGFNEKLFF
TGTGCCAGCAGCTTAGCTTTGGGATTTAACGAAAAACTGTTTTTT
>TRBJ2-7|17|TRBD2|-|TRBV7-8
CASSSGTSGSSSYEQYF
TGTGCCAGCAGCTCGGGGACTAGCGGGAGTTCTTCCTACGAGCAGTACTTC
>TRBJ1-1|15|TRBD1|-|TRBV27
CASSWGTGSGTEAFF
TGTGCCAGCAGTTGGGGGACAGGGTCTGGGACTGAAGCTTTCTTT
>TRBJ1-2|11|-|once|TRBV28
CASSLQGGYTF
TGTGCCAGCAGTTTACAAGGCGGCTACACCTTC
>TRBJ2-7|15|TRBD1|-|TRBV28
CASSHSGTGEYEQYF
TGTGCCAGCAGTCATTCCGGGACAGGGGAGTACGAGCAGTACTTC
>TRBJ2-5|15|TRBD1|-|TRBV6-4
CASSDSPGGAETQYF
TGTGCCAGCAGTGACTCACCAGGGGGCGCAGAGACCCAGTACTTC
>TRBJ1-1|15|-|-|TRBV24-1
CATSELRRENTEAFF
TGTGCCACCAGTGAACTCCGACGAGAGAACACTGAAGCTTTCTTT
>TRBJ1-2|15|-|-|TRBV7-3
CASSPSGGNFYGYTF
TGTGCCAGCAGCCCCTCCGGGGGGAATTTTTATGGCTACACCTTC
>TRBJ1-2|15|TRBD1|-|TRBV2
CASREGTGGVGGYTF
TGTGCCAGCAGAGAAGGGACAGGGGGCGTCGGTGGCTACACCTTC
>TRBJ1-5|15|TRBD1|-|TRBV10-3
CAISEDRDSNQPQHF
TGTGCCATCAGTGAGGACAGGGATAGCAATCAGCCCCAGCATTTT
>TRBJ2-1|16|TRBD1|-|TRBV29-1
CSVEDLEGASYNEQFF
TGCAGCGTTGAAGATCTCGAGGGGGCTAGTTACAATGAGCAGTTCTTC
>TRBJ1-5|18|-|-|TRBV7-2
CASSLGRPFGGVYQPQHF
TGTGCCAGCAGCTTAGGGCGGCCGTTCGGGGGGGTCTATCAGCCCCAGCATTTT
>TRBJ2-3|13|TRBD2|once|TRBV28
CASWTSWGDTQYF
TGTGCCAGTTGGACTAGCTGGGGGGATACGCAGTATTTT
>TRBJ2-1|14|-|once|TRBV4-1
CASSQGQVYNEQFF
TGCGCCAGCAGCCAAGGACAGGTCTACAATGAGCAGTTCTTC
>TRBJ1-1|13|-|medium-sized|TRBV6-6
CASSYSQDTEAFF
TGTGCCAGCAGTTACTCACAAGACACTGAAGCTTTCTTT
>TRBJ2-5|16|TRBD2|-|TRBV27
CASSLYYAGGRETQYF
TGTGCCAGCAGTTTATATTATGCGGGGGGGCGGGAGACCCAGTACTTC
>TRBJ2-5|13|TRBD2|-|TRBV6-4
CASSRTSLETQYF
TGTGCCAGCAGTCGGACTAGCTTAGAGACCCAGTACTTC
>TRBJ1-5|14|-|-|TRBV19
CASIDLNSNQPQHF
TGTGCCAGTATCGACCTTAATAGCAATCAGCCCCAGCATTTT
>TRBJ2-3|17|TRBD1|-|TRBV9
CASSVDPGTGVGDTQYF
TGTGCCAGCAGCGTGGACCCCGGGACAGGGGTGGGAGATACGCAGTATTTT
>TRBJ2-2|16|TRBD2|-|TRBV10-2
CASNPGLAGATGELFF
TGCGCCAGCAATCCTGGACTAGCGGGGGCCACCGGGGAGCTGTTTTTT
>TRBJ1-2|13|TRBD1|-|TRBV14
CASSQDRGYGYTF
TGTGCCAGCAGCCAGGACAGGGGCTATGGCTACACCTTC
>TRBJ1-4|14|-|-|TRBV28
CASSFSVSYEKLFF
TGTGCCAGCAGTTTCTCCGTCAGCTATGAAAAACTGTTTTTT
>TRBJ2-3|15|-|-|TRBV5-1
CASSLEDSRTDTQYF
TGCGCCAGCAGCTTGGAAGACAGCCGCACAGATACGCAGTATTTT
>TRBJ1-4|16|-|-|TRBV5-5
CASSPRAVSGREKLFF
TGTGCCAGCAGCCCCCGGGCAGTGAGTGGCCGGGAAAAACTGTTTTTT
>TRBJ2-7|19|TRBD2|-|TRBV6-1
CASSDYVSGTSASSYEQYF
TGTGCCAGCAGTGATTACGTATCCGGGACTAGCGCGAGCTCCTACGAGCAGTACTTC
>TRBJ1-2|15|TRBD1|-|TRBV10-3
CAISERDRANYGYTF
TGTGCCATCAGTGAGCGGGACAGAGCTAACTATGGCTACACCTTC
>TRBJ1-6|16|-|-|TRBV5-5
CASSPSGGRSASPLHF
TGTGCCAGCAGCCCGTCCGGAGGCAGATCGGCTTCACCCCTCCACTTT
>TRBJ1-3|14|-|-|TRBV28
CASSQKAGGNTIYF
TGTGCCAGCAGTCAAAAAGCGGGCGGAAACACCATATATTTT
>TRBJ1-4|12|-|-|TRBV7-9
CASSSQGGRLFF
TGTGCCAGCAGCTCCCAAGGGGGAAGACTGTTTTTT
>TRBJ2-3|11|-|-|TRBV3-1/TRBV3-2
CASSSTLKQYF
TGTGCCAGCAGCTCCACCCTGAAGCAGTATTTT
>TRBJ2-7|15|TRBD2|-|TRBV11-3
CASSLGFCGSGEQYF
TGTGCCAGCAGCTTAGGGTTTTGCGGGAGTGGGGAGCAGTACTTC
>TRBJ1-1|14|-|-|TRBV5-1
CASSVGDGGTEAFF
TGCGCCAGCAGTGTCGGGGATGGGGGCACTGAAGCTTTCTTT
>TRBJ1-1|14|-|-|TRBV6-5
CASSYSRGKTEAFF
TGTGCCAGCAGTTACTCTCGGGGTAAGACTGAAGCTTTCTTT
>TRBJ2-7|15|-|-|TRBV19
CASSASTGQPYEQYF
TGTGCCAGTAGTGCGTCGACAGGCCAACCCTACGAGCAGTACTTC
>TRBJ2-2|11|-|-|TRBV2
CASSLTGELFF
TGTGCCAGCAGTCTTACCGGGGAGCTGTTTTTT
>TRBJ2-7|16|TRBD1|-|TRBV27
CASSLSGTGAAYEQYF
TGTGCCAGCAGTCTCTCGGGGACAGGGGCTGCCTACGAGCAGTACTTC
>TRBJ2-1|16|-|-|TRBV30
CAWGESWGQIYNEQFF
TGTGCCTGGGGAGAGAGTTGGGGGCAAATCTACAATGAGCAGTTCTTC
>TRBJ2-1|15|TRBD2|-|TRBV2
CASIPRASGGNEQFF
TGTGCCAGCATCCCGAGGGCTAGCGGGGGGAATGAGCAGTTCTTC
>TRBJ2-5|14|-|once|TRBV28
CASSLFQDLETQYF
TGTGCCAGCAGTTTATTCCAGGACTTAGAGACCCAGTACTTC
>TRBJ1-1|14|-|-|TRBV18
CASSQDSKSFEAFF
TGTGCCAGCTCACAGGACAGTAAAAGCTTTGAAGCTTTCTTT
>TRBJ2-1|18|TRBD2|once|TRBV5-1
CASRPGLATLMTTNEQFF
TGCGCCAGCAGGCCGGGACTAGCGACGTTAATGACAACGAATGAGCAGTTCTTC